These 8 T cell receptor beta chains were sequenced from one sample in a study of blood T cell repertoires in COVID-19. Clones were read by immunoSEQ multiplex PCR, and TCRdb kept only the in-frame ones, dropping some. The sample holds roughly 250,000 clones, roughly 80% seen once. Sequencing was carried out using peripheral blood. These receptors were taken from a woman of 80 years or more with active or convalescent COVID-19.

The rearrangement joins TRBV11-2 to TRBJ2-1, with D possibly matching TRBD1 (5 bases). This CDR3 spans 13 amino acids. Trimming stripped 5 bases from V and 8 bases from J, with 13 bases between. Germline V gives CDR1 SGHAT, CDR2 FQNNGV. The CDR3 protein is CASSPGLGDEQFF. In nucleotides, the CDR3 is TGTGCCAGCAGCCCAGGGCTCGGCGATGAGCAGTTCTTC. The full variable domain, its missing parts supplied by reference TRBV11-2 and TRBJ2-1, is EAGVAQSPRYKIIEKRQSVAFWCNPISGHATLYWYQQILGQGPKLLIQFQNNGVVDDSQLPKDRFSAERLKGVDSTLKIQPAKLEDSAVYLCASSPGLGDEQFFGPGTRLTVL.

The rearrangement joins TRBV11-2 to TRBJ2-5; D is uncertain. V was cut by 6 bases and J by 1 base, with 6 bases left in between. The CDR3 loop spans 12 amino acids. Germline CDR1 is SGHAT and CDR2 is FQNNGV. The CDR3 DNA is TGTGCCAGCAGTCGCGGCCAAGAGACCCAGTACTTC. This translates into CASSRGQETQYF. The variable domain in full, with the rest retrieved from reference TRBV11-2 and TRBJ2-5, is EAGVAQSPRYKIIEKRQSVAFWCNPISGHATLYWYQQILGQGPKLLIQFQNNGVVDDSQLPKDRFSAERLKGVDSTLKIQPAKLEDSAVYLCASSRGQETQYFGPGTRLLVL.

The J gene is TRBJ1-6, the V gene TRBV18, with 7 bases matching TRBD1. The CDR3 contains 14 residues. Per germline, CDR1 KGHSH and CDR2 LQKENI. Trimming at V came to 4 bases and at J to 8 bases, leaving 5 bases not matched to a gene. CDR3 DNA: TGTGCCAGCTCACACTGGGACAGTGATTCACCCCTCCACTTT. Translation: CASSHWDSDSPLHF.

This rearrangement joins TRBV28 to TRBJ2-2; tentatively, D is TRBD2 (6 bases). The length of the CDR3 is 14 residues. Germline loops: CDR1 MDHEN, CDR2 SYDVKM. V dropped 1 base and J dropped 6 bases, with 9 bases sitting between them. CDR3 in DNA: TGTGCCAGCAGTTTATCCGGGGGACCCGGGGAGCTGTTTTTT. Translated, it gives CASSLSGGPGELFF.

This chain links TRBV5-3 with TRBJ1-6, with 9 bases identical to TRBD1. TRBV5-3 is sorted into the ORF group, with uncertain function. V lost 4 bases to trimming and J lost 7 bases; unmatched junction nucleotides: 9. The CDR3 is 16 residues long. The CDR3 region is CARSPDGQGRNSPLHF. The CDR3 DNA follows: TGTGCCAGAAGCCCGGACGGACAGGGGAGGAATTCACCCCTCCACTTT.

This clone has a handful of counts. The CDR3 DNA is TGTGCCAGCGGACCTCAACTACGGGACACCCAATCACCCCTCCACTTT. The encoded protein is CASGPQLRDTQSPLHF. This rearrangement joins TRBV4-2 to TRBJ1-6; D is perhaps TRBD1 (6 bases). Trimming cost V 8 bases and J 10 bases, with 24 bases left between them. This CDR3 is built from 16 residues. In germline, CDR1 is LGHNA, CDR2 YNFKEQ.

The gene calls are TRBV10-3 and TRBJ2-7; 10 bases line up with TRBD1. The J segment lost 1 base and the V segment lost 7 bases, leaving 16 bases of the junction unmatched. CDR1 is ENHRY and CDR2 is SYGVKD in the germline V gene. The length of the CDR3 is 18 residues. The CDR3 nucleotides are TGTGCCATCAATACCGGACAGGGGGGCACCTTAGGATCCTACGAGCAGTACTTC. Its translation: CAINTGQGGTLGSYEQYF.

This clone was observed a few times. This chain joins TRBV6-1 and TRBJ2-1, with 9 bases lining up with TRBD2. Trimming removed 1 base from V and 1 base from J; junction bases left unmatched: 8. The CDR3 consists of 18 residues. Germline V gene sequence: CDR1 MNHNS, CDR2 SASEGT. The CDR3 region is CASSEVPGAGGSYNEQFF. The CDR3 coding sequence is TGTGCCAGCAGTGAAGTGCCCGGAGCGGGAGGTTCCTACAATGAGCAGTTCTTC.